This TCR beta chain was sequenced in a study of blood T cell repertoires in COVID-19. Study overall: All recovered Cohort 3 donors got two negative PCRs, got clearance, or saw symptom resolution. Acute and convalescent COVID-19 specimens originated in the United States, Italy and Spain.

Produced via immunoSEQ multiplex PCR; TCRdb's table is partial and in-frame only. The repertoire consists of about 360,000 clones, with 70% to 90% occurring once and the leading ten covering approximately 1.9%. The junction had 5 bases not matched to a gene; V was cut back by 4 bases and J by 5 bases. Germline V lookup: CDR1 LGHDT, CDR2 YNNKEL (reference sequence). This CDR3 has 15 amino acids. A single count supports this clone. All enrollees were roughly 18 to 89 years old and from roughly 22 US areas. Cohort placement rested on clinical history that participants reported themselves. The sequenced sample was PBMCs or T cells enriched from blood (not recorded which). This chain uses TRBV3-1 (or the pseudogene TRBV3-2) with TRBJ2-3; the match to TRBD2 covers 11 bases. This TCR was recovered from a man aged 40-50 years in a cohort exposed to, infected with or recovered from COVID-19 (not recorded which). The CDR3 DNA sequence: TGTGCCAGCAGCCCTTCGGGGACTAGCGGAGATACGCAGTATTTT. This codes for CASSPSGTSGDTQYF.